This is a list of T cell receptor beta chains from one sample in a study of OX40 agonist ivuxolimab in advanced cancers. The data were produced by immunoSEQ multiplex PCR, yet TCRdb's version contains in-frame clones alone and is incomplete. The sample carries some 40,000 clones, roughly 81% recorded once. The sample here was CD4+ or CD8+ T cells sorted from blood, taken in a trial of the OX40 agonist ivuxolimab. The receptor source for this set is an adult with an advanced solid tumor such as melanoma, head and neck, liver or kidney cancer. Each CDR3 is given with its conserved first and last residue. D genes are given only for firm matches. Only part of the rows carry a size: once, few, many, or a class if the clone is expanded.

CDR3aa: CASSWTGSDGYTF
CDR3nt: TGTGCCAGCAGCTGGACAGGGAGCGATGGCTACACCTTC
abundance: .
len: 13
d_gene: TRBD1
j_gene: TRBJ1-2
v_gene: TRBV5-4

CDR3aa: CATSRRQGEGELFF
CDR3nt: TGTGCCACCAGCAGACGACAGGGTGAAGGGGAGCTGTTTTTT
abundance: .
len: 14
d_gene: TRBD1
j_gene: TRBJ2-2
v_gene: TRBV15

CDR3aa: CASSRDSLNQPQHF
CDR3nt: TGTGCCAGCAGTCGGGACAGTCTCAATCAGCCCCAGCATTTT
abundance: .
len: 14
d_gene: TRBD1
j_gene: TRBJ1-5
v_gene: TRBV7-8

CDR3aa: CASSRDLFTDTQYF
CDR3nt: TGTGCCAGCAGCCGCGACTTATTCACAGATACGCAGTATTTT
abundance: .
len: 14
d_gene: .
j_gene: TRBJ2-3
v_gene: TRBV7-9

CDR3aa: CSVRMGQAGSSWVDTEAFF
CDR3nt: TGCAGCGTTCGTATGGGACAGGCAGGCTCATCATGGGTGGACACTGAAGCTTTCTTT
abundance: .
len: 19
d_gene: TRBD1
j_gene: TRBJ1-1
v_gene: TRBV29-1

CDR3aa: CASSLTGDRGRTYEQYF
CDR3nt: TGTGCCAGCAGCTTAACGGGGGACAGGGGTAGGACCTACGAGCAGTACTTC
abundance: .
len: 17
d_gene: TRBD1
j_gene: TRBJ2-7
v_gene: TRBV7-3

CDR3aa: CTSSLGRGNQPQHF
CDR3nt: TGTACCAGCAGTTTGGGGCGAGGCAATCAGCCCCAGCATTTT
abundance: .
len: 14
d_gene: .
j_gene: TRBJ1-5
v_gene: TRBV27

CDR3aa: CASSGAGLAGGLDSYNEQFF
CDR3nt: TGTGCCAGCAGCGGCGCGGGACTAGCGGGAGGCCTGGACTCCTACAATGAGCAGTTCTTC
abundance: once
len: 20
d_gene: TRBD2
j_gene: TRBJ2-1
v_gene: TRBV9

CDR3aa: CAISESGRTQYF
CDR3nt: TGTGCCATCAGTGAGTCGGGGAGGACGCAGTATTTT
abundance: .
len: 12
d_gene: .
j_gene: TRBJ2-3
v_gene: TRBV10-3

CDR3aa: CASSPGLAGGEQYF
CDR3nt: TGTGCCAGCAGTCCGGGACTAGCGGGGGGGGAGCAGTACTTC
abundance: once
len: 14
d_gene: TRBD2
j_gene: TRBJ2-7
v_gene: TRBV6-5

CDR3aa: CASSQGTSGSYEQYF
CDR3nt: TGTGCCAGCAGCCAAGGGACTAGCGGAAGCTACGAGCAGTACTTC
abundance: once
len: 15
d_gene: TRBD2
j_gene: TRBJ2-7
v_gene: TRBV14

CDR3aa: CATSDVGGWTEAFF
CDR3nt: TGTGCCACCTCGGATGTGGGGGGGTGGACTGAAGCTTTCTTT
abundance: .
len: 14
d_gene: .
j_gene: TRBJ1-1
v_gene: TRBV15

CDR3aa: CASSPIEREGDEQFF
CDR3nt: TGTGCCAGCAGCCCAATTGAGCGAGAGGGGGATGAGCAGTTCTTC
abundance: .
len: 15
d_gene: .
j_gene: TRBJ2-1
v_gene: TRBV7-6

CDR3aa: CASSLWGSYNEQFF
CDR3nt: TGTGCCAGCAGCTTATGGGGATCCTACAATGAGCAGTTCTTC
abundance: .
len: 14
d_gene: .
j_gene: TRBJ2-1
v_gene: TRBV5-4

CDR3aa: CASSQDDVTSGSTDTQYF
CDR3nt: TGCGCCAGCAGCCAAGATGACGTGACTAGCGGATCCACAGATACGCAGTATTTT
abundance: .
len: 18
d_gene: TRBD2
j_gene: TRBJ2-3
v_gene: TRBV4-3

CDR3aa: CAIRGPQGSSYNEQFF
CDR3nt: TGTGCCATCAGGGGCCCCCAGGGTAGCTCCTACAATGAGCAGTTCTTC
abundance: .
len: 16
d_gene: .
j_gene: TRBJ2-1
v_gene: TRBV10-3

CDR3aa: CASSPPRGAKETQYF
CDR3nt: TGTGCCAGCAGTCCGCCTAGAGGGGCGAAAGAGACCCAGTACTTC
abundance: .
len: 15
d_gene: .
j_gene: TRBJ2-5
v_gene: TRBV6-5

CDR3aa: CASSPLRDRNTEAFF
CDR3nt: TGTGCCAGCAGCCCTCTCCGGGACAGGAACACTGAAGCTTTCTTT
abundance: .
len: 15
d_gene: TRBD1
j_gene: TRBJ1-1
v_gene: TRBV14

CDR3aa: CASSRTGRGSGYTF
CDR3nt: TGTGCCAGCAGTCGGACAGGGAGGGGGTCAGGCTACACCTTC
abundance: .
len: 14
d_gene: TRBD1
j_gene: TRBJ1-2
v_gene: TRBV27

CDR3aa: CASSLPTAYQQYF
CDR3nt: TGTGCCAGCAGCTTGCCTACAGCTTACCAGCAGTACTTC
abundance: .
len: 13
d_gene: .
j_gene: TRBJ2-7
v_gene: TRBV5-4

CDR3aa: CAISSHRGYGYTF
CDR3nt: TGTGCCATCAGCTCGCACAGGGGCTATGGCTACACCTTC
abundance: .
len: 13
d_gene: TRBD1
j_gene: TRBJ1-2
v_gene: TRBV10-3

CDR3aa: CASSKIKDARPSWSEKLFF
CDR3nt: TGTGCCAGCAGCAAGATCAAAGATGCCCGACCATCCTGGAGTGAAAAACTGTTTTTT
abundance: .
len: 19
d_gene: .
j_gene: TRBJ1-4
v_gene: TRBV21-1

CDR3aa: CASGQGPAPGGYTF
CDR3nt: TGTGCTAGTGGTCAGGGACCCGCGCCGGGGGGCTACACCTTC
abundance: .
len: 14
d_gene: .
j_gene: TRBJ1-2
v_gene: TRBV12-5